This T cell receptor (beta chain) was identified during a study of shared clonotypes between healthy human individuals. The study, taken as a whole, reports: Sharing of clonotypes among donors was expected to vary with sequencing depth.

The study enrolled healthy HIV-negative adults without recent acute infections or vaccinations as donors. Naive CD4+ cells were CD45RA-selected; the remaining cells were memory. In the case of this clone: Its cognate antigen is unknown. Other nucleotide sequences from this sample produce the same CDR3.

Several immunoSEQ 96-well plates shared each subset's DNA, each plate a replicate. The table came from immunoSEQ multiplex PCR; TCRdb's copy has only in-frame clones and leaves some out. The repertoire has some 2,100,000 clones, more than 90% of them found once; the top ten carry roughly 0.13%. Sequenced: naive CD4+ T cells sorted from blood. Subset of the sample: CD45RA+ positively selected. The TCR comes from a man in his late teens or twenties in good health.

For the CDR3, the DNA is TGTGCCAGCAGCTCCCGGGGGGAGAACACTGAAGCTTTCTTT. This gives the protein CASSSRGENTEAFF. V usage is TRBV7-9 and J usage is TRBJ1-1; D might be TRBD1 (5 bases). With 4 bases removed from V and 1 base from J, the gap between germline ends came to 10 bases. The CDR3 length is 14 residues. The V gene's germline CDR1 is SEHNR and CDR2 FQNEAQ (reference sequence).